This T cell receptor (beta chain) comes out of a study of cytomegalovirus exposure and HLA in healthy donors. 13 Jbeta primers and 60 Vbeta primers were used for the PCR. Clones were read by immunoSEQ multiplex PCR, and TCRdb kept only the in-frame ones, dropping some. Of 120,000 to 150,000 clones in the sample, about 78% were seen once. The sequencing sample was made of PBMCs. The clonotype comes from a male donor in good health and CMV-seronegative.

CDR3 DNA sequence: TGTGCCAGCAGCTTTGGGGGCGGGTATACCACTAGCACAGATACGCAGTATTTT. Its protein product is CASSFGGGYTTSTDTQYF. V usage is TRBV7-3 and J usage is TRBJ2-3, with D perhaps matching TRBD1 (6 bases). The V end lost 3 bases, the J end lost 0 bases, and 19 bases lay between the germline ends. The CDR3 has 18 amino acids. The V gene's germline CDR1 is SGHTA and CDR2 FQGTGA.